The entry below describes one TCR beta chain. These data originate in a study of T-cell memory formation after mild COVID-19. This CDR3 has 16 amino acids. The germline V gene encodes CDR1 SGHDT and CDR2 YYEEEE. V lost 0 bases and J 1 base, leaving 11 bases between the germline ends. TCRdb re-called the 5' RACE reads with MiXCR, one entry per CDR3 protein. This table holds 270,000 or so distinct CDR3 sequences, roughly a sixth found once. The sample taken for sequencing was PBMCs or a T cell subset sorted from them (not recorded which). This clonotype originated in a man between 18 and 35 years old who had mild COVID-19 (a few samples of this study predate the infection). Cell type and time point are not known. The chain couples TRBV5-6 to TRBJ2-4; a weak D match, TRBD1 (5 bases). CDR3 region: CASSLDPRAAKNIQYF. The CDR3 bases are TGTGCCAGCAGCTTGGACCCCAGGGCTGCCAAAAACATTCAGTACTTC.